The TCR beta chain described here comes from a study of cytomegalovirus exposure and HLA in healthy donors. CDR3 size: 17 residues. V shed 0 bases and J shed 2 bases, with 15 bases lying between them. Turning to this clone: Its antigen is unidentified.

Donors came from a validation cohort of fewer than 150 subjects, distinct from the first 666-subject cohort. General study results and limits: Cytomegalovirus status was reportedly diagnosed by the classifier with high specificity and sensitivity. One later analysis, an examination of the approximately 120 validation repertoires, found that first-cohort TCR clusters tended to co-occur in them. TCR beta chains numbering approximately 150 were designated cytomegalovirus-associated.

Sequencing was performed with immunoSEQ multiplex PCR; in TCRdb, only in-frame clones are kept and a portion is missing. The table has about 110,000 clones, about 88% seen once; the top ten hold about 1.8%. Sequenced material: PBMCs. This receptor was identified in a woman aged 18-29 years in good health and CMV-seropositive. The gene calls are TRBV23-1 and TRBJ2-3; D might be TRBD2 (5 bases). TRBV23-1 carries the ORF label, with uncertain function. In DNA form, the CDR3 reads TGCGCCAGCAGTCAATCATATAGCGCCCACAACACAGATACGCAGTATTTT. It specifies CASSQSYSAHNTDTQYF.